The sequence of this T cell receptor beta chain was determined in a study of cytomegalovirus exposure and HLA in healthy donors. Study-wide results and caveats: Fewer than 200 TCR beta chains were listed as cytomegalovirus-associated. Among TCR sequences, most were rare, though some public TCRs appeared in many donors.

Produced via immunoSEQ multiplex PCR; TCRdb's table is partial and in-frame only. In the table there are tens of thousands of clones, approximately 96% of which are singletons. To note about this clone: Antigen unknown.

The TCR sequence derives from a man younger than 30 in good health and CMV-seropositive. The sequencing sample was made of PBMCs.

CDR3 sequence (DNA): TGCGCCAGCAGCCGGGGGGCGGGAGTTGCTGAGCAGTTCTTC. This encodes CASSRGAGVAEQFF. The chain employs TRBV5-1 and TRBJ2-1; possibly TRBD2 for D (7 bases). This CDR3 comprises 14 residues. The germline gives CDR1 SGHRS, CDR2 YFSETQ. V gave up 4 bases and J gave up 9 bases, with 17 bases separating them.